This T cell receptor (beta chain) was observed in a study of T cells after yellow fever vaccination. Study-wide findings and caveats: A large majority of primary-vaccination clones showed up again after the booster (roughly 95% CD4, about 90% CD8).

TCRdb reprocessed the 5' RACE reads with MiXCR, giving one entry per CDR3 protein. The repertoire holds around 500,000 distinct CDR3 sequences, with 21% as singletons. This clonotype was picked up a small number of times. The antigen is unknown. The CDR3 has 12 amino acids. Germline V lookup: CDR1 SNHLY, CDR2 FYNNEI. The V gene lost 8 bases and the J gene lost 4 bases, with 12 bases spanning the gap. The chain has TRBV2 and TRBJ2-7; D call uncertain. The TCR comes from a young man who received the YFV17D yellow fever vaccine. The sequencing here drew on PBMCs, taken approximately 22 days after the first yellow fever vaccination. Here the CDR3 DNA reads TGTGCCAGCCTTAGTAAGGGATACGAGCAGTACTTC. This gives the protein CASLSKGYEQYF. The entire variable domain, with the rest obtained from reference TRBV2 and TRBJ2-7, is as follows: EPEVTQTPSHQVTQMGQEVILRCVPISNHLYFYWYRQILGQKVEFLVSFYNNEISEKSEIFDDQFSVERPDGSNFTLKIRSTKLEDSAMYFCASLSKGYEQYFGPGTRLTVT.